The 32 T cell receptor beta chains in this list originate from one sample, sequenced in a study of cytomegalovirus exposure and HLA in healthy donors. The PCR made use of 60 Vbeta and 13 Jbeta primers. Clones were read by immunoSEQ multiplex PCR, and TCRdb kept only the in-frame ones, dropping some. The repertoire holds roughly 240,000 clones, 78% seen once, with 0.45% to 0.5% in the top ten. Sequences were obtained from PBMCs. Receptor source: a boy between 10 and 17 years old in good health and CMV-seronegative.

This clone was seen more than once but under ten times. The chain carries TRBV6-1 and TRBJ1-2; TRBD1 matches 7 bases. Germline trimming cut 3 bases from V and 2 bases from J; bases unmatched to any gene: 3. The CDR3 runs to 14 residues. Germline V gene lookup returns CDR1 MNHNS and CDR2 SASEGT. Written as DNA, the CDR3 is TGTGCCAGCAGTGAGTGGACAGGCAACTATGGCTACACCTTC. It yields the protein CASSEWTGNYGYTF.

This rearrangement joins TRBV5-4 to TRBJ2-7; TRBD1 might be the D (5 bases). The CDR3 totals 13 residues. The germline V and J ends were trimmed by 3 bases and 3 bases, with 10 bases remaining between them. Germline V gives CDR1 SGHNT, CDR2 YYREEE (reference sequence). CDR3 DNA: TGTGCCAGCAGCTCGTCGGACATCTACGAGCAGTACTTC. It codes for CASSSSDIYEQYF.

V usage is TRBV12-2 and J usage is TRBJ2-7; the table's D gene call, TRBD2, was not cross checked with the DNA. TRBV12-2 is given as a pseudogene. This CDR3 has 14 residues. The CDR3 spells CASRRREGWYEQYF. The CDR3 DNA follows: TGTGCAAGTCGCCGACGGGAGGGGTGGTACGAGCAGTACTTC.

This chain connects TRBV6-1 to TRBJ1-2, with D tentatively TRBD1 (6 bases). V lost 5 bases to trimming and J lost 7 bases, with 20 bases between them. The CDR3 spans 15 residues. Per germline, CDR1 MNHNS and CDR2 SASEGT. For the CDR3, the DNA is TGTGCCAGCAGTTTGCCAGGGGTAAAGTTGGGTGGCTACACCTTC. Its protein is CASSLPGVKLGGYTF.

In nucleotides, the CDR3 is TGTGCCAGCTCAGGAGCCTTCGCCCAGGGGGCCTCAGATACGCAGTATTTT. It specifies CASSGAFAQGASDTQYF. V usage is TRBV18 and J usage is TRBJ2-3; 8 bases align to TRBD1. This CDR3 is built from 17 residues. Germline trimming cut 5 bases from V and 4 bases from J; bases unmatched to any gene: 14. The germline V gene encodes CDR1 KGHSH and CDR2 LQKENI.

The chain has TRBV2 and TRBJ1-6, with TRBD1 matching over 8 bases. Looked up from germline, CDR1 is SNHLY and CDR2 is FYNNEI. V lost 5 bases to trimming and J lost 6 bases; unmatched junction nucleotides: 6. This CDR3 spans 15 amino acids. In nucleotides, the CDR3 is TGTGCCAGCAGTTCCAGGGGGCGAGCTAATTCACCCCTCCACTTT. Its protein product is CASSSRGRANSPLHF.

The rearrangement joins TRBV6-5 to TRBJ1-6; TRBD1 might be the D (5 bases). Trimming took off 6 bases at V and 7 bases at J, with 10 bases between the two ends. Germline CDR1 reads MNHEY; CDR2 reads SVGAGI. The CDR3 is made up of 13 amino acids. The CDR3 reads CASRPGENSPLHF. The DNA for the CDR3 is TGTGCCAGCAGGCCGGGGGAGAATTCACCCCTCCACTTT.

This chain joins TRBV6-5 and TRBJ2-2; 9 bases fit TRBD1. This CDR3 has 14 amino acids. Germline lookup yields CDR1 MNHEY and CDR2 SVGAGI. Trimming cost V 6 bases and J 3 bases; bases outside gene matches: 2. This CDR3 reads CASRDRGDTGELFF. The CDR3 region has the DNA TGTGCCAGCAGGGACAGGGGTGACACCGGGGAGCTGTTTTTT.

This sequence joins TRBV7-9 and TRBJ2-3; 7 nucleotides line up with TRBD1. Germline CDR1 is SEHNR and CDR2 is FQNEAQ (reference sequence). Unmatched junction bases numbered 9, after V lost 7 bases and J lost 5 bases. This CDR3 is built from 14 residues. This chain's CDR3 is CASISDRERDTQYF. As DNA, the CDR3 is TGTGCCAGCATCTCAGACAGGGAGAGAGATACGCAGTATTTT.

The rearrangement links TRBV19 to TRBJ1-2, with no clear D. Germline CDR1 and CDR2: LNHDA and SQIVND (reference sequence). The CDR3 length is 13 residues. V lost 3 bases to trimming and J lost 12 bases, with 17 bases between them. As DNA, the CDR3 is TGTGCCAGTAGTATCCCGGGATTCAACCGGGACACCTTC. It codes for CASSIPGFNRDTF. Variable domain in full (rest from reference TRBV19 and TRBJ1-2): DGGITQSPKYLFRKEGQNVTLSCEQNLNHDAMYWYRQDPGQGLRLIYYSQIVNDFQKGDIAEGYSVSREKKESFPLTVTSAQKNPTAFYLCASSIPGFNRDTFGSGTRLTVV.

CDR3 sequence: CASSQEGGGESYEQYF. The DNA for the CDR3 is TGCGCCAGCAGCCAAGAGGGGGGAGGAGAGTCCTACGAGCAGTACTTC. The rearrangement joins TRBV4-1 to TRBJ2-7; perhaps TRBD2 as D (6 bases). Per germline, CDR1 MGHRA and CDR2 YSYEKL. V was shortened by 0 bases and J by 1 base, with 13 bases between the two germline ends. CDR3 length: 16 residues.

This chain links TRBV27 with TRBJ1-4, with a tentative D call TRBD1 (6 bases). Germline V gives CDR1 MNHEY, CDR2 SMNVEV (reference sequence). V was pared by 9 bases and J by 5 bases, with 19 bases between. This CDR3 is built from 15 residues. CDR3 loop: CARTLTGLRNEKLFF. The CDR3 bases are TGTGCCAGGACTCTAACAGGGCTCCGGAATGAAAAACTGTTTTTT.

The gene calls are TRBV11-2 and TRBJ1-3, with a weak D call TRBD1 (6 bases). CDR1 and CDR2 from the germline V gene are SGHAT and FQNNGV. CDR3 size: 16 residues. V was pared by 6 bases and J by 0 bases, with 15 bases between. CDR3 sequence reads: CASRSRQATSGNTIYF. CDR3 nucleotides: TGTGCCAGCAGGTCCAGACAGGCGACCTCTGGAAACACCATATATTTT.

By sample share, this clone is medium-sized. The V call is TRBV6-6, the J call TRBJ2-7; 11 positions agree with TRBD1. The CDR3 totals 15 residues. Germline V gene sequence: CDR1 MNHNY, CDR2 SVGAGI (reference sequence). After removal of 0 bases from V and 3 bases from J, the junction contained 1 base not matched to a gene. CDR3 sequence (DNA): TGTGCCAGCAGTTACTCCGGGACAGGGGGCTACGAGCAGTACTTC. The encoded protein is CASSYSGTGGYEQYF.

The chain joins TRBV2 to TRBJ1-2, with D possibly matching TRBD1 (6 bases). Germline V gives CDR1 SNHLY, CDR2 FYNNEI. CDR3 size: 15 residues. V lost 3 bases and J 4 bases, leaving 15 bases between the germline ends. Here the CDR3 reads CASSDVGQPFYGYTF. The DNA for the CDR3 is TGTGCCAGCAGTGACGTAGGACAGCCCTTCTATGGCTACACCTTC. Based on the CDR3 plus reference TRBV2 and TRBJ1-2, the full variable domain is EPEVTQTPSHQVTQMGQEVILRCVPISNHLYFYWYRQILGQKVEFLVSFYNNEISEKSEIFDDQFSVERPDGSNFTLKIRSTKLEDSAMYFCASSDVGQPFYGYTFGSGTRLTVV.

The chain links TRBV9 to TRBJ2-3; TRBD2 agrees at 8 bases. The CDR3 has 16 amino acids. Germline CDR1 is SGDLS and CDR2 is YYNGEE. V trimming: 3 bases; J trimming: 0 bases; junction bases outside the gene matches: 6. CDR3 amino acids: CASSAPERGSTDTQYF. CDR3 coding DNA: TGTGCCAGCAGCGCGCCCGAGCGGGGGAGCACAGATACGCAGTATTTT.

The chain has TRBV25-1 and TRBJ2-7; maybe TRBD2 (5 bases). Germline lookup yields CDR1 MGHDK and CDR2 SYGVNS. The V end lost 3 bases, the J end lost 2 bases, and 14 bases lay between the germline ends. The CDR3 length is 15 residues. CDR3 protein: CASSDLAGLPYEQYF. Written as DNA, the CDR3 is TGTGCCAGCAGTGACCTAGCAGGTCTACCCTACGAGCAGTACTTC.

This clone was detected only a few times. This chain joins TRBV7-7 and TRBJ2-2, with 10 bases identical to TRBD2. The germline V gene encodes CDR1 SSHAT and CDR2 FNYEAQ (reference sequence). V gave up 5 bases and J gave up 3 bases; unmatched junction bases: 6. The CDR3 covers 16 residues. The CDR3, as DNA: TGTGCCAGCAGCCCAGCGGGAGGGCCCGACACCGGGGAGCTGTTTTTT. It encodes CASSPAGGPDTGELFF.

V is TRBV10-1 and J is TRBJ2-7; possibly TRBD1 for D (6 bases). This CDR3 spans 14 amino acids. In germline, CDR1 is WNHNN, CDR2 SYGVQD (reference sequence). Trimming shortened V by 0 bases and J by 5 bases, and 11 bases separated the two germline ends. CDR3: CASSESHRADEQYF. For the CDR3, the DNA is TGCGCCAGCAGTGAGTCGCACAGGGCAGACGAGCAGTACTTC.

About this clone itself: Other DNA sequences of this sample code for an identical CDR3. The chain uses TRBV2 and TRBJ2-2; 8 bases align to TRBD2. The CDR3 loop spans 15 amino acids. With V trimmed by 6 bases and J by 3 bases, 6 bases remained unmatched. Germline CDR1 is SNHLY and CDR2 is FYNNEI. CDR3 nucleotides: TGTGCCAGCAGCGGAGCGGGAGTCGACACCGGGGAGCTGTTTTTT. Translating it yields CASSGAGVDTGELFF.

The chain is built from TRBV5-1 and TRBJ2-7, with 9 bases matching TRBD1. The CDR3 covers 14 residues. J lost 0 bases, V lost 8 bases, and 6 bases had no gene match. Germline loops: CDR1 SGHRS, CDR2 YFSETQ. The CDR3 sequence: CASREGQGSYEQYF. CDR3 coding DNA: TGCGCCAGTCGTGAGGGACAGGGCTCCTACGAGCAGTACTTC.

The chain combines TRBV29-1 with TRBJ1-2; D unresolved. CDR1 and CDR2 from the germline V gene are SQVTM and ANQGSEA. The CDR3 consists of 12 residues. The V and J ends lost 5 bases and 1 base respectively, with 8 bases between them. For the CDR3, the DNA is TGCAGCGTTTCCATTAGTAACTATGGCTACACCTTC. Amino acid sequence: CSVSISNYGYTF. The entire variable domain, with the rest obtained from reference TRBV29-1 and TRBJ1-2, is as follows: SAVISQKPSRDICQRGTSLTIQCQVDSQVTMMFWYRQQPGQSLTLIATANQGSEATYESGFVIDKFPISRPNLTFSTLTVSNMSPEDSSIYLCSVSISNYGYTFGSGTRLTVV.

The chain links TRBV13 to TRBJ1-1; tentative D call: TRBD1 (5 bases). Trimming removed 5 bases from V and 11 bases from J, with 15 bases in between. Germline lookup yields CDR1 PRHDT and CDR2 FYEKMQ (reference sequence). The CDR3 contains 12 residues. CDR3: CASSQGAGTAFF. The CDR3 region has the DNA TGTGCCAGCAGCCAAGGGGCAGGAACCGCTTTCTTT.

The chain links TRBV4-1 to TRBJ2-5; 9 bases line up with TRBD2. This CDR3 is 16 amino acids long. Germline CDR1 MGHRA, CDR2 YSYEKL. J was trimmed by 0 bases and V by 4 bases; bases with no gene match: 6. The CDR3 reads CASSRGGGGDQETQYF. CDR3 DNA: TGCGCCAGCAGCCGCGGTGGCGGGGGGGACCAAGAGACCCAGTACTTC.

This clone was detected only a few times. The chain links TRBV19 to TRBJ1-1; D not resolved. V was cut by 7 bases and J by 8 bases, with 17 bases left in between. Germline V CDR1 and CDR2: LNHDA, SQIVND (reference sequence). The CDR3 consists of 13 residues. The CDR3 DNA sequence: TGTGCCAGTATTGGCCCGGCCCTCGGGGAAGCTTTCTTT. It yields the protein CASIGPALGEAFF.

CDR3 in amino acids: CASSLAETGYGYTF. The CDR3 nucleotides read TGTGCCAGCAGCTTGGCCGAGACAGGCTATGGCTACACCTTC. The genes are TRBV5-5 and TRBJ1-2; maybe TRBD1 (6 bases). Germline V gene sequence: CDR1 SGHKS, CDR2 YYEKEE (reference sequence). V dropped 0 bases and J dropped 4 bases, with 10 bases sitting between them. The length of the CDR3 is 14 residues.

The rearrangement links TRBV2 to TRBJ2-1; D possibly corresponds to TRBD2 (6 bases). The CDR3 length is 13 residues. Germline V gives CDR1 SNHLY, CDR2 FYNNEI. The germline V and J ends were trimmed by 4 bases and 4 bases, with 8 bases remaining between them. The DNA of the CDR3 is TGTGCCAGCAGTGTAGGGAGGTACAATGAGCAGTTCTTC. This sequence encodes CASSVGRYNEQFF.

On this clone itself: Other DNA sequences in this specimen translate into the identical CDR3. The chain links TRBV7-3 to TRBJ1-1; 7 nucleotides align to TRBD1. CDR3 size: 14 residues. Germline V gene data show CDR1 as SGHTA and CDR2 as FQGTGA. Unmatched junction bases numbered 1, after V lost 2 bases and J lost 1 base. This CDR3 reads CASSLQGGNTEAFF. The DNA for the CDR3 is TGTGCCAGCAGCTTACAGGGGGGGAACACTGAAGCTTTCTTT. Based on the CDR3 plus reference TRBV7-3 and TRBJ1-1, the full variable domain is GAGVSQTPSNKVTEKGKYVELRCDPISGHTALYWYRQSLGQGPEFLIYFQGTGAADDSGLPNDRFFAVRPEGSVSTLKIQRTERGDSAVYLCASSLQGGNTEAFFGQGTRLTVV.

The CDR3 loop reads CASSYDPSGEYEQYF. CDR3 nucleotides: TGTGCCAGCAGTTACGACCCGTCGGGGGAATACGAGCAGTACTTC. The chain uses TRBV6-5 and TRBJ2-7, with a weak D call TRBD2 (6 bases). Trimming pared 2 bases from V and 4 bases from J, leaving 15 bases between. The germline V gene has CDR1 MNHEY and CDR2 SVGAGI. The CDR3 is 15 amino acids.

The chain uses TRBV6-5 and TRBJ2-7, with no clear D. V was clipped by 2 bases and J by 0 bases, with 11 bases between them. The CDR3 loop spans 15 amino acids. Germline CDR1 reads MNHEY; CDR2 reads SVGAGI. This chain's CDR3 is CASSYPLPSSYEQYF. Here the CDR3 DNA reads TGTGCCAGCAGTTACCCCCTACCTAGCTCCTACGAGCAGTACTTC.

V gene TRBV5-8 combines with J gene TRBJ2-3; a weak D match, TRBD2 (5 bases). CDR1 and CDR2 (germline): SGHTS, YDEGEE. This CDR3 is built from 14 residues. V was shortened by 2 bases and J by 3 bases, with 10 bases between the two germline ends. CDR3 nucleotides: TGTGCCAGCAGCTTTTTTACGGGGACAGATACGCAGTATTTT. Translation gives CASSFFTGTDTQYF.

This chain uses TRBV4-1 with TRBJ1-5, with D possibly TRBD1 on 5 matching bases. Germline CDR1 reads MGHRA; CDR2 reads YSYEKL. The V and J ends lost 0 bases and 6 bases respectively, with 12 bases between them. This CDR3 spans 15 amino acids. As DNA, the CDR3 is TGCGCCAGCAGCCAAGATGGGCAGGGAAGTCAGCCCCAGCATTTT. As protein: CASSQDGQGSQPQHF.